This T cell receptor (beta chain) was recorded in a study of OX40 agonist ivuxolimab in advanced cancers. In regard to this clone: Sequence at one end of the junction differs from germline and may be a read error.

The CDR3 consists of 17 residues. The germline CDR1 and CDR2 sequences are LNHDA and SQIVND (reference sequence). Data came from immunoSEQ multiplex PCR; TCRdb stores just in-frame clones and leaves some out. The sample consists of approximately 46,000 clones, roughly 80% of them appearing once. The TCR comes from an adult with an advanced solid tumor such as melanoma, head and neck, liver or kidney cancer. Sequenced material: CD4+ or CD8+ T cells sorted from blood, taken in a trial of the OX40 agonist ivuxolimab. The chain couples TRBV19 to TRBJ2-5, with TRBD1 identical over 9 bases. The DNA of the CDR3 is TGTGTCAGTAGCCCCTCCGGAGTGGGACAGGGTAGTGGGACCCAGTACTTC. This encodes CVSSPSGVGQGSGTQYF.